This paragraph covers one T cell receptor beta chain sequence. Its cognate antigen is unknown. Enrolled patients, whose metastatic non-small-cell lung cancer was chemo-refractory, received focal radiation plus CTLA-4 blockade with ipilimumab. This sample is drawn from a study of radiotherapy plus CTLA-4 blockade in lung cancer. About the research overall: Objective responses occurred in around 18% of patients; 31% had disease control.

The assay was immunoSEQ multiplex PCR, and TCRdb's table has in-frame clones only and misses some. The sample records around 45,000 clones, 70% to 90% being singletons. General observations from the study: Radiotherapy with ipilimumab was followed by blood expansion of tumor-derived clones. Alongside interferon-beta, early blood T cell clone dynamics were reportedly the best predictor of response.

V was cut by 0 bases and J by 6 bases, with 10 bases left in between. Germline V lookup: CDR1 SGHRS, CDR2 YFSETQ. This CDR3 has 14 residues. The sequence was collected from a human donor with non-small cell lung cancer whose response to radiotherapy plus ipilimumab could not be evaluated. V gene TRBV5-1 combines with J gene TRBJ2-1, with TRBD2 as a possible D gene (5 bases). This specimen consisted of peripheral blood, obtained from a patient treated with radiotherapy plus ipilimumab. CDR3 DNA sequence: TGCGCCAGCAGCTTGGGGGGAGAGTGCAATGAGCAGTTCTTC. It encodes CASSLGGECNEQFF.